Shown below are 26 T cell receptor beta chains from a single sample sequenced in a study of response to subunit inactivated influenza vaccine. Each CDR3 protein gets one entry after TCRdb re-called the RT-PCR reads with MiXCR. The sample includes 750,000 to 850,000 distinct CDR3 sequences, approximately 18% seen only once; the top ten take around 9.9%. The sequencing here drew on PBMCs from blood, taken 4 to 6 days after vaccination. These receptors were taken from a middle-aged man who received an inactivated influenza vaccine.

This clonotype has more than one count but fewer than ten. V gene TRBV5-1 combines with J gene TRBJ2-7, with 8 bases matching TRBD1. The CDR3 is made up of 13 amino acids. With 5 bases clipped from V and 3 bases from J, the junction kept 4 bases outside the gene matches. Germline CDR1 SGHRS, CDR2 YFSETQ. The CDR3 loop reads CASRWDRRYEQYF. In DNA form, the CDR3 reads TGCGCCAGCAGATGGGACAGGCGCTACGAGCAGTACTTC.

This clonotype has more than one count but fewer than ten. In DNA form, the CDR3 reads TGTGCCAGCAGATCCGATGACTTTTCCTACGAGCAGTACTTC. Encoded protein: CASRSDDFSYEQYF. This chain uses TRBV5-6 with TRBJ2-7; D not certain. CDR1 SGHDT and CDR2 YYEEEE come from the germline V gene. The CDR3 totals 14 residues. V lost 5 bases and J lost 1, with 13 bases in between. Looking up the rest from reference TRBV5-6 and TRBJ2-7 gives the full variable domain: DAGVTQSPTHLIKTRGQQVTLRCSPKSGHDTVSWYQQALGQGPQFIFQYYEEEERQRGNFPDRFSGHQFPNYSSELNVNALLLGDSALYLCASRSDDFSYEQYFGPGTRLTVT.

This clonotype was detected a few times. V is TRBV9 and J is TRBJ2-7; 7 bases line up with TRBD1. V was clipped by 4 bases and J by 3 bases; unmatched bases: 7. The germline CDR1 and CDR2 sequences are SGDLS and YYNGEE. The CDR3 covers 14 residues. CDR3 amino acids: CASSTGQDLYEQYF. The CDR3 coding sequence is TGTGCCAGCAGCACCGGACAGGACCTCTACGAGCAGTACTTC.

This clonotype showed up many times. The chain is built from TRBV29-1 and TRBJ1-2, with D maybe TRBD1 (5 bases). The V and J ends lost 6 bases and 5 bases respectively, with 10 bases between them. Looked up from germline, CDR1 is SQVTM and CDR2 is ANQGSEA. This CDR3 is 11 amino acids long. DNA for the CDR3: TGCAGCGTCGCCAGGGTTTATGGCTACACCTTC. Its protein is CSVARVYGYTF.

In this sample, this clonotype turned up a few times. The genes are TRBV5-1 and TRBJ2-7; D not resolved. Trimming shortened V by 3 bases and J by 2 bases, and 9 bases separated the two germline ends. The CDR3 sequence is 13 residues long. Looked up from germline, CDR1 is SGHRS and CDR2 is YFSETQ. The CDR3 sequence is CASSSQPTYEQYF. The CDR3 DNA follows: TGCGCCAGCAGCTCCCAGCCGACCTACGAGCAGTACTTC.

This sequence joins TRBV29-1 and TRBJ2-7, with 11 positions matching TRBD2. V gave up 3 bases and J gave up 7 bases; unmatched junction bases: 5. The CDR3 has 13 residues. Germline V gene data show CDR1 as SQVTM and CDR2 as ANQGSEA. The CDR3 region has the DNA TGCAGCGTTGATCTTAGCGGGAGGGGAGAGCAGTACTTC. Translated: CSVDLSGRGEQYF.

This clonotype was seen only a few times. The chain couples TRBV20-1 to TRBJ1-5; 7 positions agree with TRBD1. The CDR3 extends over 13 amino acids. The junction had 4 bases not matched to a gene; V was cut back by 3 bases and J by 5 bases. Germline V gene data show CDR1 as DFQATT and CDR2 as SNEGSKA (reference sequence). The CDR3 sequence is CSASGTVDQPQHF. As DNA, the CDR3 is TGCAGTGCTAGCGGGACAGTAGATCAGCCCCAGCATTTT.

This clonotype has just a few counts. The chain joins TRBV12-3 or TRBV12-4 to TRBJ2-1, with D tentatively TRBD2 (7 bases). V was pared by 6 bases and J by 12 bases, with 18 bases between. This CDR3 spans 13 amino acids. The CDR3 loop is CASSPISRGLQFF. The CDR3, as DNA: TGTGCCAGCAGCCCTATTTCGCGGGGGCTGCAGTTCTTC.

This clonotype was counted only a few times. This sequence joins TRBV7-8 and TRBJ2-1; possible D gene TRBD1, 6 bases. CDR3 length: 14 amino acids. With 7 bases removed from V and 0 bases from J, the gap between germline ends came to 10 bases. Germline CDR1 and CDR2: SGHVS and FQNEAQ. This chain's CDR3 is CASTWDTSYNEQFF. The CDR3 nucleotides are TGTGCCAGCACTTGGGACACCTCCTACAATGAGCAGTTCTTC.

This clonotype was detected a few times. The chain is built from TRBV27 and TRBJ1-6, with a tentative D call TRBD1 (5 bases). V was pared by 2 bases and J by 9 bases, with 14 bases between. CDR3 size: 15 residues. Germline V lookup: CDR1 MNHEY, CDR2 SMNVEV (reference sequence). CDR3 sequence: CASSLATTGGSPLHF. In nucleotides, the CDR3 is TGTGCCAGCAGTTTAGCGACCACTGGGGGTTCACCCCTCCACTTT.

This clonotype appeared once. CDR3 amino acids: CASQYRGANVLTF. The CDR3, as DNA: TGTGCCAGTCAGTACCGTGGGGCCAACGTCCTGACTTTC. The V gene is TRBV19, the J gene TRBJ2-6; D unclear. The CDR3 is made up of 13 amino acids. V lost 8 bases and J lost 3, with 8 bases in between. CDR1 is LNHDA, CDR2 SQIVND, per germline (reference sequence).

This clonotype showed up just a few times. This chain joins TRBV5-1 and TRBJ2-7; 8 bases map to TRBD1. The junction had 3 bases not matched to a gene; V was cut back by 4 bases and J by 3 bases. The length of the CDR3 is 13 residues. Germline assignment: CDR1 SGHRS and CDR2 YFSETQ. The CDR3 here is CASSMGQDYEQYF. The CDR3 DNA is TGCGCCAGCAGCATGGGACAGGACTACGAGCAGTACTTC.

In its sample, this clonotype was seen a few times. The rearrangement joins TRBV12-3 or TRBV12-4 to TRBJ2-7, with D tentatively TRBD1 or TRBD2 (5 bases each). The CDR3 runs 14 residues. Trimming took 3 bases from V and 7 from J, leaving 16 bases between them. The CDR3, as DNA: TGTGCCAGCAGTTTTAGGGACGGCCCTGGAGAGCAGTACTTC. This encodes CASSFRDGPGEQYF.

This chain joins TRBV20-1 and TRBJ2-5; D uncertain. CDR1 is DFQATT and CDR2 is SNEGSKA in the germline V gene (reference sequence). V shed 1 base and J shed 7 bases, with 16 bases lying between them. The CDR3 contains 14 residues. CDR3 sequence: CSARGAAGLGTQYF. The CDR3 coding sequence is TGCAGTGCTAGAGGGGCAGCTGGGTTGGGGACCCAGTACTTC.

The chain joins TRBV12-3 or TRBV12-4 to TRBJ2-2, with 7 positions matching TRBD1. The CDR3 spans 14 residues. V gave up 7 bases and J gave up 1 base; unmatched junction bases: 3. The CDR3 reads CASTRTGNTGELFF. For the CDR3, the DNA is TGTGCCAGCACCCGGACAGGGAACACCGGGGAGCTGTTTTTT.

A single count supports this clonotype. The rearrangement links TRBV27 to TRBJ2-6, with unresolved D. Deletions cut 4 bases from V and 2 bases from J, with 12 bases between. The CDR3 totals 16 residues. Germline CDR1 reads MNHEY; CDR2 reads SMNVEV (reference sequence). The CDR3 DNA reads as TGTGCCAGCAGTTCCCCCGCTGGCCCTGGGGCCAACGTCCTGACTTTC. Protein: CASSSPAGPGANVLTF.

This clonotype was detected many times. The chain joins TRBV12-3 or TRBV12-4 to TRBJ2-1; 9 positions agree with TRBD2. This CDR3 is built from 14 residues. Trimming removed 3 bases from V and 8 bases from J; junction bases left unmatched: 5. CDR3 DNA: TGTGCCAGCAGTTTTAGCGGGAGTACGGATGAGCAGTTCTTC. It encodes CASSFSGSTDEQFF.

The CDR3 sequence: CAWSVRGSNQPQHF. As DNA, the CDR3 is TGTGCCTGGAGTGTACGGGGGAGCAATCAGCCCCAGCATTTT. The J gene is TRBJ1-5, the V gene TRBV30; perhaps TRBD1 as D (5 bases). Germline assignment: CDR1 GTSNPN and CDR2 SVGIG (reference sequence). The CDR3 covers 14 residues. Trimming removed 0 bases from V and 1 base from J, with 7 bases in between.

The rearrangement links TRBV12-3 or TRBV12-4 to TRBJ2-7, with D perhaps matching TRBD2 (7 bases). Trimming cost V 2 bases and J 7 bases, with 18 bases left between them. This CDR3 is 15 amino acids long. This chain's CDR3 is CASSLHPGGPEEQYF. Written as DNA, the CDR3 is TGTGCCAGCAGTTTACATCCCGGGGGGCCGGAGGAGCAGTACTTC.

The J gene is TRBJ1-6, the V gene TRBV7-9, with D unclear. V was pared by 4 bases and J by 0 bases, with 10 bases between. The germline V gene has CDR1 SEHNR and CDR2 FQNEAQ (reference sequence). The CDR3 covers 16 residues. CDR3 sequence (DNA): TGTGCCAGCAGCTCTGGGAGGAGCTCCTATAATTCACCCCTCCACTTT. Amino acid sequence: CASSSGRSSYNSPLHF.

This clonotype was picked up many times. The rearrangement joins TRBV6-1 to TRBJ1-2, with TRBD1 matching 7 bases. Germline V CDR1 and CDR2: MNHNS, SASEGT. The V gene end was trimmed by 6 bases and the J gene end by 5 bases; junction bases not matched to a gene: 6. The CDR3 runs 13 residues. CDR3 sequence reads: CASRIGGGYGYTF. The CDR3 coding sequence is TGTGCCAGCAGAATAGGGGGCGGTTATGGCTACACCTTC.

This clonotype was detected a few times. The V call is TRBV5-8, the J call TRBJ2-7; 9 bases match TRBD2. Germline values: CDR1 SGHTS, CDR2 YDEGEE. The junction had 14 bases not matched to a gene; V was cut back by 4 bases and J by 6 bases. The CDR3 is 16 residues long. This CDR3 is CASSRVRLAARSEQYF. CDR3 coding DNA: TGTGCCAGCAGCCGCGTAAGACTAGCGGCAAGATCCGAGCAGTACTTC.

This clonotype occurred a few times. V usage is TRBV12-3 or TRBV12-4 and J usage is TRBJ2-2, with D hard to call. This CDR3 region has 13 residues. V was cut by 3 bases and J by 6 bases, with 8 bases left in between. The CDR3 DNA follows: TGTGCCAGCAGTTTCGTGCAAGCCGGGGAGCTGTTTTTT. Amino acid sequence: CASSFVQAGELFF.

This clonotype has just a few counts. CDR3 sequence: CASSPERGRSNQPQHF. In nucleotides, the CDR3 is TGTGCCAGCAGCCCCGAGCGGGGGAGAAGCAATCAGCCCCAGCATTTT. V usage is TRBV11-2 and J usage is TRBJ1-5; D perhaps matches TRBD1 (5 bases). The CDR3 totals 16 residues. V lost 5 bases to trimming and J lost 1 base, with 15 bases between them. The V gene's germline CDR1 is SGHAT and CDR2 FQNNGV. Complete variable domain (other parts from reference TRBV11-2 and TRBJ1-5): EAGVAQSPRYKIIEKRQSVAFWCNPISGHATLYWYQQILGQGPKLLIQFQNNGVVDDSQLPKDRFSAERLKGVDSTLKIQPAKLEDSAVYLCASSPERGRSNQPQHFGDGTRLSIL.

Only a few counts were recorded for this clonotype. At one end, the junction sequence differs from germline, possibly due to a read error. The V gene is TRBV4-3, the J gene TRBJ2-3; 12 bases are shared with TRBD2. Germline CDR1 LGHNA, CDR2 YSLEER. The CDR3 is 16 residues long. The CDR3 sequence: CASSKEGLAGGDTQYF. The CDR3 nucleotides are TGCGCCAGCAGCAAAGAGGGGCTAGCGGGAGGGGATACGCAGTATTTT.

This sequence joins TRBV7-2 and TRBJ2-7; 12 nucleotides match TRBD2. The CDR3 is made up of 15 amino acids. Germline-derived CDR1 and CDR2 are SGHTA and FQGNSA. V lost 5 bases, J lost 4 bases, and 6 bases stayed unmatched. The CDR3 sequence: CASSPRTSGTYEQYF. The CDR3 DNA is TGTGCCAGCAGCCCGCGGACTAGCGGGACTTACGAGCAGTACTTC.